This T cell receptor (beta chain) was sequenced for a study of blood T cell repertoires in COVID-19. In the study overall: T cells, B-cell-depleted T cells, or PBMCs provided the cDNA or gDNA that served as material.

This clone was detected only a few times. The CDR3 is 14 amino acids. The V end was cut by 3 bases, the J end by 1 base, with 12 bases between. CDR1 GTSNPN and CDR2 SVGIG come from the germline V gene (reference sequence). Original processing notes: How many nucleated cells were present was estimated from reference gene primer amplification. Assay: immunoSEQ multiplex PCR; the TCRdb copy retains only in-frame clones and omits some. V, J and clone size are those of that table, while D and trimming were read from the DNA. The sample includes roughly 280,000 clones, about 86% of them seen just once. The specimen was peripheral blood. This clonotype was obtained from a man younger than 35 with active or convalescent COVID-19. The chain links TRBV30 to TRBJ1-1; D ambiguous. The CDR3 nucleotides read TGTGCCTGGAGCCGGTTGTACGGGAACACTGAAGCTTTCTTT. Its protein is CAWSRLYGNTEAFF.